Shown below are 20 T cell receptor beta chains from a single sample sequenced in a study of brain T cells in children with intractable seizures. TCRdb keeps only in-frame clones here, not all; method: immunoSEQ multiplex PCR. This sample has tens of thousands of clones, with around 95% found just once. Sequences were derived from peripheral blood, sampled at surgery. These receptors all stem from a boy in the first two years of life with focal cortical dysplasia and intractable seizures.

The chain uses TRBV5-1 and TRBJ2-7, with D tentatively TRBD2 (6 bases). The CDR3 extends over 15 amino acids. The germline gives CDR1 SGHRS, CDR2 YFSETQ. The ends were cut back, 2 bases at V and 3 bases at J, with 15 bases in the middle. In DNA, the CDR3 is TGCGCCAGCAGCTTACGAACGGGAGACGGCTACGAGCAGTACTTC. Translation gives CASSLRTGDGYEQYF.

The chain joins TRBV4-3 to TRBJ2-1; the match to TRBD2 covers 7 bases. CDR3 length: 16 residues. Germline CDR1 reads LGHNA; CDR2 reads YSLEER. V dropped 4 bases and J dropped 6; count of bases not matched to a gene: 12. The CDR3 loop is CASSPRSGIPINEQFF. CDR3 nucleotides: TGCGCCAGCAGCCCAAGAAGCGGGATCCCAATCAATGAGCAGTTCTTC.

V gene TRBV7-9 combines with J gene TRBJ1-4; 8 positions agree with TRBD1. Germline V CDR1 and CDR2: SEHNR, FQNEAQ (reference sequence). V was pared by 5 bases and J by 2 bases, with 7 bases of the junction left unmatched. There are 16 residues in the CDR3. The CDR3 DNA is TGTGCCAGCAGCCGGAGACAGGGGTCGACTAATGAAAAACTGTTTTTT. Protein product: CASSRRQGSTNEKLFF.

This chain connects TRBV27 to TRBJ2-2, with D unresolved. CDR1 is MNHEY, CDR2 SMNVEV, per germline (reference sequence). Trimming pared 3 bases from V and 7 bases from J, leaving 6 bases between. The CDR3 is made up of 12 amino acids. The CDR3 bases are TGTGCCAGCAGTTTTATTCGCGGGGAGCTGTTTTTT. Its translation: CASSFIRGELFF.

The chain joins TRBV5-1 to TRBJ1-1; tentative D call: TRBD1 (6 bases). V was pared by 0 bases and J by 10 bases, with 19 bases between. The CDR3 runs to 15 residues. Germline V CDR1 and CDR2: SGHRS, YFSETQ. CDR3 residues: CASSLGPTGLGGAFF. CDR3 coding DNA: TGCGCCAGCAGCTTGGGACCGACGGGCCTAGGGGGAGCTTTCTTT.

V gene TRBV6-1 combines with J gene TRBJ2-2; perhaps TRBD2 as D (5 bases). Germline V gives CDR1 MNHNS, CDR2 SASEGT. Trimming removed 0 bases from V and 6 bases from J, with 8 bases in between. This CDR3 contains 14 residues. DNA of the CDR3: TGTGCCAGCAGTGAAGCGCGGGCAGCCGGGGAGCTGTTTTTT. It specifies CASSEARAAGELFF.

The chain joins TRBV3-1 (or the pseudogene TRBV3-2) to TRBJ2-7, with TRBD1 identical over 8 bases. The trim removed 2 bases at V and 0 bases at J, leaving 6 bases unmatched. The germline V gene has CDR1 LGHDT and CDR2 YNNKEL (reference sequence). The CDR3 has 16 amino acids. CDR3 in amino acids: CASSQSPGTGSYEQYF. CDR3 sequence (DNA): TGTGCCAGCAGCCAATCGCCCGGGACAGGCTCCTACGAGCAGTACTTC.

The chain couples TRBV11-2 to TRBJ1-2, with D hard to call. Looked up from germline, CDR1 is SGHAT and CDR2 is FQNNGV. CDR3 length: 15 residues. V lost 1 base, J lost 7 bases, and 16 bases lay in between. CDR3 region: CASSLVASVLVGYTF. The CDR3 region has the DNA TGTGCCAGCAGCTTAGTAGCCTCAGTGTTGGTTGGCTACACCTTC. Using reference TRBV11-2 and TRBJ1-2 for the parts outside the CDR3, the full variable domain is EAGVAQSPRYKIIEKRQSVAFWCNPISGHATLYWYQQILGQGPKLLIQFQNNGVVDDSQLPKDRFSAERLKGVDSTLKIQPAKLEDSAVYLCASSLVASVLVGYTFGSGTRLTVV.

This chain connects TRBV9 to TRBJ2-7, with 8 bases fitting TRBD2. Trimming took 4 bases from V and 4 from J; bases not matched to a gene: 7. In germline, CDR1 is SGDLS, CDR2 YYNGEE. The CDR3 covers 14 residues. The CDR3 here is CASSPLAGPYEQYF. CDR3 nucleotide sequence: TGTGCCAGCAGCCCGCTAGCGGGTCCTTACGAGCAGTACTTC.

The chain recombines TRBV6-6 with TRBJ2-2; the match to TRBD2 covers 9 bases. The germline V gene encodes CDR1 MNHNY and CDR2 SVGAGI (reference sequence). This CDR3 contains 16 residues. J lost 4 bases, V lost 6 bases, and 9 bases had no gene match. The CDR3 region has the DNA TGTGCCAGCAGACCCCGCGGGGGGGCCGGCACCGGGGAGCTGTTTTTT. This encodes CASRPRGGAGTGELFF.

The chain has TRBV14 and TRBJ1-2, with D maybe TRBD1 (6 bases). Trimming pared 2 bases from V and 3 bases from J, leaving 22 bases between. The CDR3 has 18 amino acids. The germline V gene has CDR1 SGHDN and CDR2 FVKESK. In nucleotides, the CDR3 is TGTGCCAGCAGCCAACCCGGACCACAGGGATCCGGACACTATGGCTACACCTTC. Amino acid sequence: CASSQPGPQGSGHYGYTF.

As for this clone: The junction differs from germline at one of its ends, possibly a read error. The V call is TRBV5-6, the J call TRBJ1-4; D call uncertain. The CDR3 contains 17 residues. CDR1 is SGHDT and CDR2 is YYEEEE in the germline V gene. In nucleotides, the CDR3 is TGTGCCAGCAGCTTGGCCTCGGCTCAGCCAACTTATGAAAAACTGTTTTTT. It yields the protein CASSLASAQPTYEKLFF.

Worth noting for this clone: The junction and the germline gene differ at one end; a read error may be behind it. The chain recombines TRBV7-2 with TRBJ2-1; D not resolved. Germline CDR1 and CDR2: SGHTA and FQGNSA. The CDR3 has 12 residues. The CDR3 bases are TGTGCCAGCAGTTTAGGCAGACTTGAGCAGTTCTTC. It specifies CASSLGRLEQFF.

A word on this clone: A read error may produce the germline difference seen at one junction end. The rearrangement links TRBV7-3 to TRBJ1-2, with no clear D. Per germline, CDR1 SGHTA and CDR2 FQGTGA. This CDR3 is built from 10 residues. CDR3 amino acids: CASSPTGRPF. The CDR3 bases are TGTGCCAGCAGCCCCACGGGTCGGCCCTTC.

This rearrangement joins TRBV3-1 (or the pseudogene TRBV3-2) to TRBJ2-2; no clear D gene. The germline CDR1 and CDR2 sequences are LGHDT and YNNKEL (reference sequence). V shed 3 bases and J shed 0 bases, with 8 bases lying between them. The CDR3 runs 15 residues. CDR3 protein: CASSHRWTNTGELFF. CDR3 sequence (DNA): TGTGCCAGCAGCCACAGGTGGACGAACACCGGGGAGCTGTTTTTT.

The rearrangement links TRBV12-5 to TRBJ2-7; possible D gene TRBD1, 7 bases. Trimming stripped 6 bases from V and 3 bases from J, with 12 bases between. CDR3 length: 13 residues. Germline-derived CDR1 and CDR2 are LGHNT and FRNRAP. The CDR3 sequence is CASGRQGGYEQYF. CDR3 bases: TGTGCTAGTGGACGACAGGGAGGCTACGAGCAGTACTTC.

This clone has only one observation. The chain recombines TRBV3-1 (or the pseudogene TRBV3-2) with TRBJ1-2, with a weak D call TRBD1 (5 bases). Germline CDR1 reads LGHDT; CDR2 reads YNNKEL (reference sequence). This CDR3 spans 17 amino acids. V gave up 4 bases and J gave up 4 bases, with 22 bases separating them. Here the CDR3 DNA reads TGTGCCAGCAGCCCCCCGGGGAGGGGAGAGATGGGCTATGGCTACACCTTC. It is translated as CASSPPGRGEMGYGYTF.

The rearrangement joins TRBV3-1 (or the pseudogene TRBV3-2) to TRBJ2-7; 11 nucleotides agree with TRBD1. Germline trimming cut 4 bases from V and 3 bases from J; bases unmatched to any gene: 5. Germline loops: CDR1 LGHDT, CDR2 YNNKEL (reference sequence). The length of the CDR3 is 15 residues. CDR3 sequence: CASSPWTGGGYEQYF. CDR3 sequence (DNA): TGTGCCAGCAGCCCGTGGACAGGGGGCGGCTACGAGCAGTACTTC.

The gene calls are TRBV4-1 and TRBJ2-7, with no clear D. CDR1 is MGHRA, CDR2 YSYEKL, per germline. V was clipped by 1 base and J by 5 bases, with 12 bases between them. CDR3 size: 14 residues. CDR3 region: CASSQAGAPHEQYF. CDR3 sequence (DNA): TGCGCCAGCAGCCAAGCTGGTGCCCCTCACGAGCAGTACTTC.

This sequence joins TRBV5-4 and TRBJ2-5; possibly TRBD1 for D (5 bases). CDR1 and CDR2 (germline): SGHNT, YYREEE (reference sequence). Trimming stripped 1 base from V and 0 bases from J, with 10 bases between. The CDR3 covers 15 residues. CDR3 coding DNA: TGTGCCAGCAGCTTGCAGGGTTTAAACCAAGAGACCCAGTACTTC. Its protein is CASSLQGLNQETQYF.